Each of the 8 T cell receptor beta chains below was sequenced from the same sample in a study of control samples from healthy donors and cancer patients. Generated by immunoSEQ multiplex PCR, the TCRdb table keeps only in-frame clones and is missing some. The sample records under 70,000 clones, less than 95% being singletons. The specimen sequenced was PBMCs. Source of these receptors: a woman aged 50 to 60 with colorectal cancer.

The genes are TRBV5-4 and TRBJ1-5; D call uncertain. CDR3 size: 16 residues. Germline loops: CDR1 SGHNT, CDR2 YYREEE (reference sequence). V was cut by 3 bases and J by 6 bases, with 19 bases left in between. CDR3 sequence: CASSSQRETIRQPQHF. The CDR3 DNA reads TGTGCCAGCAGCTCACAAAGAGAGACTATCCGTCAGCCCCAGCATTTT.

The genes are TRBV19 and TRBJ1-1, with D possibly TRBD1 on 6 matching bases. CDR1 and CDR2 from the germline V gene are LNHDA and SQIVND (reference sequence). Trimming stripped 8 bases from V and 4 bases from J, with 17 bases between. The CDR3 has 14 amino acids. The CDR3 here is CASEQGISSTEAFF. The CDR3 bases are TGTGCCAGTGAACAGGGTATAAGCAGCACTGAAGCTTTCTTT.

Points on this clone: A junction end diverges from the germline sequence, so it may reflect a read error. Other nucleotide sequences from this sample produce the same CDR3. The gene calls are TRBV6-2 or TRBV6-3 and TRBJ2-6; perhaps D is TRBD1 or TRBD2 (5 bases each). Germline V lookup: CDR1 MNHEY, CDR2 SVGEGT. The CDR3 length is 15 residues. The CDR3 here is CASSPWRSGANVLTF. CDR3 nucleotide sequence: TGTGCCAGCAGCCCATGGAGGTCTGGGGCCAACGTCCTGACCTTC.

The V call is TRBV25-1, the J call TRBJ1-2; D is uncertain. The CDR3 runs to 12 residues. Looked up from germline, CDR1 is MGHDK and CDR2 is SYGVNS. Trimming took off 4 bases at V and 2 bases at J, with 5 bases between the two ends. The CDR3, as DNA: TGTGCCAGCAGTGCGACGAACTATGGCTACACCTTC. Residues: CASSATNYGYTF.

This chain joins TRBV11-2 and TRBJ1-1; TRBD1 might be the D (6 bases). Germline CDR1 is SGHAT and CDR2 is FQNNGV. The CDR3 has 12 residues. Trimming cost V 3 bases and J 5 bases, with 7 bases left between them. Here the CDR3 reads CASSLRGTEAFF. The DNA of the CDR3 is TGTGCCAGCAGCTTGAGGGGGACTGAAGCTTTCTTT.

V is TRBV2 and J is TRBJ2-3; D may be TRBD1 (6 bases). The CDR3 runs 12 residues. Germline V gene sequence: CDR1 SNHLY, CDR2 FYNNEI. The V end lost 8 bases, the J end lost 6 bases, and 12 bases lay between the germline ends. CDR3 sequence reads: CASRTAVDTQYF. Here the CDR3 DNA reads TGTGCCAGCCGGACAGCAGTGGATACGCAGTATTTT.

This chain links TRBV11-2 with TRBJ2-5; 8 nucleotides match TRBD1. CDR3 length equals 15 residues. The germline CDR1 and CDR2 sequences are SGHAT and FQNNGV. Losses at the gene ends were 3 bases for V and 5 bases for J; bases not matched to a gene: 8. In nucleotides, the CDR3 is TGTGCCAGCAGCTTTTCGGCAGGGGGCCGGGAGACCCAGTACTTC. Its protein is CASSFSAGGRETQYF. The whole variable domain, filled in from reference TRBV11-2 and TRBJ2-5, reads EAGVAQSPRYKIIEKRQSVAFWCNPISGHATLYWYQQILGQGPKLLIQFQNNGVVDDSQLPKDRFSAERLKGVDSTLKIQPAKLEDSAVYLCASSFSAGGRETQYFGPGTRLLVL.

This chain links TRBV29-1 with TRBJ1-2; no definite D call. CDR1 SQVTM and CDR2 ANQGSEA come from the germline V gene. This CDR3 has 12 amino acids. V lost 4 bases, J lost 8 bases, and 14 bases lay in between. The CDR3 DNA is TGCAGCGTTGTCCGCGGGGAGGACGGCTACACCTTC. Its protein product is CSVVRGEDGYTF.